This T cell receptor (beta chain) was identified during a study of cytomegalovirus exposure and HLA in healthy donors. Germline loops: CDR1 GTSNPN, CDR2 SVGIG (reference sequence). Trimming took 4 bases from V and 4 from J; bases not matched to a gene: 10. This CDR3 has 16 amino acids. This clone appeared a single time. Primers: 60 Vbeta forward and 13 Jbeta reverse. The data were produced by immunoSEQ multiplex PCR, yet TCRdb's version contains in-frame clones alone and is incomplete. This sample carries over 100,000 clones, around four fifths of them seen once, and the ten largest clones take 1.5% to 1.9%.

The sample consisted of PBMCs. This sequence originates from a man aged 35-49 years in good health and CMV-seronegative. The J gene is TRBJ2-3, the V gene TRBV30; 11 nucleotides line up with TRBD1. CDR3 in amino acids: CAWKFNRDRGSDTQYF. Written as DNA, the CDR3 is TGTGCCTGGAAATTTAACCGGGACAGGGGGTCAGATACGCAGTATTTT. The entire variable domain, with the rest obtained from reference TRBV30 and TRBJ2-3, is as follows: SQTIHQWPATLVQPVGSPLSLECTVEGTSNPNLYWYRQAAGRGLQLLFYSVGIGQISSEVPQNLSASRPQDRQFILSSKKLLLSDSGFYLCAWKFNRDRGSDTQYFGPGTRLTVL.